This TCR beta chain was sequenced in a study of CD8+ T cells in alopecia areata. Study-level points and caveats: Lesional scalp, especially alopecia totalis/universalis, showed higher clonality than normal scalp.

The junction had 8 bases not matched to a gene; V was cut back by 2 bases and J by 4 bases. This CDR3 comprises 15 residues. The V gene's germline CDR1 is GTSNPN and CDR2 SVGIG (reference sequence). RNA, once extracted, was reverse transcribed into cDNA for use as the sequencing template. Here immunoSEQ multiplex PCR was the method, and the copy in TCRdb shows in-frame clones only, minus some. Here the sample spans about 140,000 clones, around 49% being singletons. This clone was seen a few times. Its antigen is not known. Specimen: CD4+ T cells sorted from blood, collected at week 0. The chain is built from TRBV30 and TRBJ1-5, with 7 bases matching TRBD1. The TCR originated in a human donor with alopecia areata. The CDR3 DNA reads TGTGCCTGGAGTCCAGGGGGTATTGGTAATCAGCCCCAGCATTTT. This codes for CAWSPGGIGNQPQHF. Based on the CDR3 plus reference TRBV30 and TRBJ1-5, the full variable domain is SQTIHQWPATLVQPVGSPLSLECTVEGTSNPNLYWYRQAAGRGLQLLFYSVGIGQISSEVPQNLSASRPQDRQFILSSKKLLLSDSGFYLCAWSPGGIGNQPQHFGDGTRLSIL.